Below, 18 T cell receptor beta chains from the same sample are listed, as sequenced in a study of identical twins. One entry per CDR3 protein, called by TCRdb with MiXCR from the 5' RACE reads. The data show a few hundred thousand distinct CDR3 sequences, approximately 17% seen once. The specimen sequenced was naive T cells sorted from blood. These receptors all stem from a man aged 50 to 60 in good health.

This clonotype occurred many times. The chain joins TRBV20-1 to TRBJ2-7; TRBD1 matches at 9 bases. The CDR3 is 14 amino acids. With 2 bases clipped from V and 4 bases from J, the junction kept 6 bases outside the gene matches. CDR1 is DFQATT, CDR2 SNEGSKA, per germline (reference sequence). As DNA, the CDR3 is TGCAGTGCTAGAAATACAGGGGGCCGATACGAGCAGTACTTC. Its protein is CSARNTGGRYEQYF.

This clonotype was seen repeatedly, ten times or more. The V gene is TRBV29-1, the J gene TRBJ2-7; 7 bases align to TRBD1. This CDR3 contains 14 residues. The germline V gene encodes CDR1 SQVTM and CDR2 ANQGSEA. J was trimmed by 1 base and V by 6 bases; bases with no gene match: 9. As DNA, the CDR3 is TGCAGCGTGGTCGCCGGGACAGTTTCCTACGAGCAGTACTTC. This sequence encodes CSVVAGTVSYEQYF.

This clonotype was found a few times. The chain combines TRBV5-1 with TRBJ2-1; no clear D. The V end was cut by 0 bases, the J end by 5 bases, with 9 bases between. Germline values: CDR1 SGHRS, CDR2 YFSETQ. This CDR3 contains 14 residues. The CDR3 reads CASSLELRDNEQFF. DNA for the CDR3: TGCGCCAGCAGCTTGGAATTAAGAGACAATGAGCAGTTCTTC. Complete variable domain (other parts from reference TRBV5-1 and TRBJ2-1): KAGVTQTPRYLIKTRGQQVTLSCSPISGHRSVSWYQQTPGQGLQFLFEYFSETQRNKGNFPGRFSGRQFSNSRSEMNVSTLELGDSALYLCASSLELRDNEQFFGPGTRLTVL.

The V and J genes are TRBV12-3 or TRBV12-4 and TRBJ2-5; 7 bases match TRBD1. The V gene end was trimmed by 6 bases and the J gene end by 3 bases; junction bases not matched to a gene: 7. This CDR3 region has 14 residues. The CDR3 DNA reads TGTGCCAGCAGCACCGGGACAGACAAAGAGACCCAGTACTTC. Translation: CASSTGTDKETQYF.

V and J are TRBV12-3 or TRBV12-4 and TRBJ2-1; the match to TRBD1 covers 9 bases. The CDR3 is 15 amino acids. V was pared by 6 bases and J by 5 bases, with 8 bases of the junction left unmatched. CDR3 residues: CASRRTGERNNEQFF. Here the CDR3 DNA reads TGTGCCAGCAGGCGGACAGGGGAGAGAAACAATGAGCAGTTCTTC.

This clonotype has just a few counts. The V and J genes are TRBV7-9 and TRBJ1-1, with unresolved D. The CDR3 extends over 11 amino acids. The germline CDR1 and CDR2 sequences are SEHNR and FQNEAQ (reference sequence). Trimming removed 5 bases at V and 11 bases at J, with 12 bases between. DNA of the CDR3: TGTGCCAGCAGCATCGGAATTGTGGCTTTCTTT. Translated: CASSIGIVAFF.

This clonotype showed up just a few times. The chain has TRBV18 and TRBJ2-3, with 12 bases that match TRBD2. Germline trimming cut 0 bases from V and 4 bases from J; bases unmatched to any gene: 2. CDR1 KGHSH and CDR2 LQKENI come from the germline V gene. The CDR3 sequence is 16 residues long. CDR3 residues: CASSPPSSGRADTQYF. The CDR3 DNA follows: TGTGCCAGCTCACCACCTTCTAGCGGGAGGGCAGATACGCAGTATTTT.

This clonotype came up many times. This chain joins TRBV10-3 and TRBJ2-1; no clear D gene. This CDR3 is 16 amino acids long. V was shortened by 0 bases and J by 2 bases, with 11 bases between the two germline ends. Germline-derived CDR1 and CDR2 are ENHRY and SYGVKD. Here the CDR3 DNA reads TGTGCCATCAGTGAGTCGAGAAGAGGCACCTACAATGAGCAGTTCTTC. Its protein product is CAISESRRGTYNEQFF.

The genes are TRBV7-9 and TRBJ1-2; D not certain. The germline V gene has CDR1 SEHNR and CDR2 FQNEAQ (reference sequence). The CDR3 covers 14 residues. V shed 2 bases and J shed 5 bases, with 12 bases lying between them. In DNA form, the CDR3 reads TGTGCCAGCAGCTTATCTCACCCCACATATGGCTACACCTTC. Protein: CASSLSHPTYGYTF.

This clonotype has more than one count but fewer than ten. The genes are TRBV20-1 and TRBJ1-5; 7 bases align to TRBD1. The CDR3 is made up of 14 amino acids. The germline CDR1 and CDR2 sequences are DFQATT and SNEGSKA (reference sequence). J gave up 5 bases and V 6 bases, and 10 bases lay outside the gene matches. The CDR3 bases are TGCAGTGCGTCCGGGACAGAACTTCATCAGCCCCAGCATTTT. Translating gives CSASGTELHQPQHF.

This clonotype was seen at least ten times. The chain recombines TRBV20-1 with TRBJ2-7; maybe TRBD2 (5 bases). The length of the CDR3 is 13 residues. The V gene lost 6 bases and the J gene lost 6 bases, with 18 bases spanning the gap. Looked up from germline, CDR1 is DFQATT and CDR2 is SNEGSKA (reference sequence). The CDR3 protein is CSAPSAVPSEQYF. CDR3 in DNA: TGCAGTGCCCCCTCAGCGGTTCCGAGCGAGCAGTACTTC.

This chain uses TRBV20-1 with TRBJ2-7, with a weak D call TRBD2 (5 bases). V was clipped by 7 bases and J by 2 bases, with 12 bases between them. Germline V gene lookup returns CDR1 DFQATT and CDR2 SNEGSKA (reference sequence). The CDR3 runs 12 residues. The CDR3 DNA reads TGCAGTGTTTCATCCGGGGCCTACGAGCAGTACTTC. Translated: CSVSSGAYEQYF.

The V and J genes are TRBV9 and TRBJ2-7; 10 bases line up with TRBD2. The CDR3 covers 15 residues. Germline values: CDR1 SGDLS, CDR2 YYNGEE. The ends lost 0 bases at V and 2 bases at J; junction bases unmatched: 2. CDR3 amino acids: CASSVDTSGTYEQYF. For the CDR3, the DNA is TGTGCCAGCAGCGTAGATACTAGCGGGACCTACGAGCAGTACTTC.

The chain couples TRBV24-1 to TRBJ1-2; D is uncertain. The V end was cut by 2 bases, the J end by 5 bases, with 8 bases between. The CDR3 length is 13 residues. Germline V gene lookup returns CDR1 KGHDR and CDR2 SFDVKD. The CDR3 DNA reads as TGTGCCACCAGTGATTCCAGAGGTTATGGCTACACCTTC. Residues: CATSDSRGYGYTF.

V usage is TRBV5-1 and J usage is TRBJ1-1; 8 bases are a match to TRBD1. V was pared by 1 base and J by 6 bases, with 8 bases of the junction left unmatched. This CDR3 contains 15 residues. Germline CDR1 reads SGHRS; CDR2 reads YFSETQ. CDR3 in amino acids: CASSLSSDRGSEAFF. The CDR3 DNA is TGCGCCAGCAGCTTGAGTAGTGACAGGGGTTCTGAAGCTTTCTTT.

The V call is TRBV27, the J call TRBJ2-6, with D tentatively TRBD1 (6 bases). Germline assignment: CDR1 MNHEY and CDR2 SMNVEV (reference sequence). Trimming took off 3 bases at V and 4 bases at J, with 16 bases between the two ends. The CDR3 length is 17 residues. CDR3 sequence: CASSFTGSLSGANVLTF. CDR3 in DNA: TGTGCCAGCAGTTTTACAGGGTCCCTATCCGGGGCCAACGTCCTGACTTTC.

The V gene is TRBV5-5, the J gene TRBJ1-4; D is undetermined. The germline gives CDR1 SGHKS, CDR2 YYEKEE (reference sequence). The V and J ends lost 0 bases and 5 bases respectively, with 11 bases between them. The CDR3 spans 15 residues. The CDR3 reads CASSLANTVNEKLFF. The CDR3, as DNA: TGTGCCAGCAGCTTGGCCAATACCGTCAATGAAAAACTGTTTTTT.

This clonotype was seen more than once but under ten times. The chain carries TRBV5-1 and TRBJ1-1, with D tentatively TRBD1 (5 bases). Germline values: CDR1 SGHRS, CDR2 YFSETQ. Trimming took 0 bases from V and 4 from J, leaving 7 bases between them. This CDR3 region has 13 residues. The CDR3 DNA is TGCGCCAGCAGCTTGGAAGGGGTCACTGAAGCTTTCTTT. It yields the protein CASSLEGVTEAFF.